This T cell receptor beta chain stems from a study of human T cells and chemical hapten exposure. As for the study in general: TCR yields differed between samples (mainly from small differences in pooled library volume).

Broader study findings: TCRs exceeding a frequency of 1 in 1000 stayed unchanged under DPC sensitization.

Germline V gene lookup returns CDR1 ENHRY and CDR2 SYGVKD. Trimming stripped 7 bases from V and 13 bases from J, with 14 bases between. The CDR3 is 12 amino acids. The sample holds many counts of this clonotype. The antigen is not known. In the library, unique molecular identifiers were attached to individual cDNA molecules. In the study's own analysis: Per sample, the median was 95,638 TCRs, with values from approximately 25,000 to 650,000. In TCRdb, the RACE reads were re-called with MiXCR into one record per CDR3 protein. The V and J calls, along with clone size, are taken from TCRdb and not from the paper's own processing. This table holds over 45,000 distinct CDR3 sequences, about 4.5% found once. This sample's time point: healthy volunteer bleed at 2 weeks. Whole blood, unfractionated, served as the material for total RNA extraction.

V and J are TRBV10-3 and TRBJ1-6; possible D gene TRBD1, 5 bases. Sequences were obtained from whole blood. This sequence was found in a female donor in good health. Some clones in this sample may be carry-over from other donors' samples. The CDR3 nucleotides read TGTGCCATCAAATCCGGGGGATTCCCCCTCCACTTT. Amino acid sequence: CAIKSGGFPLHF.